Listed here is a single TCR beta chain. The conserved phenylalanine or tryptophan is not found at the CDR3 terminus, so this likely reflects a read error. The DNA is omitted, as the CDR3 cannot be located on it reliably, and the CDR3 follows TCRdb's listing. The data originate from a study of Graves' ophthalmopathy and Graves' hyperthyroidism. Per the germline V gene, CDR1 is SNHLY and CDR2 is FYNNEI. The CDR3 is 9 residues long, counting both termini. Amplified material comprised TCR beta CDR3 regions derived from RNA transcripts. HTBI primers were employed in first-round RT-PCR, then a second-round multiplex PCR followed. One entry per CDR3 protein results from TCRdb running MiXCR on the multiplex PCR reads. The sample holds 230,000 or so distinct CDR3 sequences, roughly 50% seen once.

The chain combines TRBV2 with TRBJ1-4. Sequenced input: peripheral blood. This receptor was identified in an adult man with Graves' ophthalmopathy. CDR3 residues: CASSGAPLY.